This T cell receptor (beta chain) derives from a study of CD8+CD57+ T cells in acquired aplastic anemia. Genomic DNA served as template for TCR beta VDJ and CDR3 profiling. Via MiXCR, TCRdb re-called the reads, giving one row per CDR3 protein. Among around 150,000 distinct CDR3 sequences listed, 70% to 75% were seen once. Losses at the gene ends were 4 bases for V and 7 bases for J; bases not matched to a gene: 14. In germline, CDR1 is SQVTM, CDR2 ANQGSEA. The length of the CDR3 is 15 residues. This clonotype was observed at least ten times. As yet, its antigen is unknown. Study-wide results and limits: In CD8+ cells, Simpson's diversity showed no significant difference between patients and controls.

Patients chosen for sequencing had shown CD8+CD57+ cell expansion by flow cytometry. The clonotype was recovered from a human donor with aplastic anemia. V gene TRBV29-1 combines with J gene TRBJ1-2, with 8 bases identical to TRBD1. The sequencing sample was made of sorted CD4+, CD8+, or CD8+CD57+ T cells (not recorded which) from PBMCs. As DNA, the CDR3 is TGCAGCGTTGGCCTTGGACAGGGCCCAGGGCGTGGCTACACCTTC. This encodes CSVGLGQGPGRGYTF.